The clone carrying this T cell receptor beta chain was seen repeatedly, ten times or more. This specimen comes from a study of T cells after yellow fever vaccination. A 5'RACE template-switching step, the method used to make TCR cDNA, added a universal primer site and UMIs. MiXCR, run by TCRdb on the 5' RACE reads, gives a single entry per CDR3 protein. The data contain about 21,000 distinct CDR3 sequences, roughly 5.5% of them singletons. This TCR was recovered from a man younger than 30 who received the YFV17D yellow fever vaccine. The sequencing here drew on PBMCs, either bulk or a sorted T-cell subset (CD4+, CD8+, memory, or dextramer-sorted; not recorded which), taken roughly seven weeks after the first yellow fever vaccination.

The CDR3 is CASRGSSGGAGELFF. CDR3 DNA: TGTGCCAGCAGAGGATCTAGCGGGGGGGCCGGGGAGCTGTTTTTT. The gene calls are TRBV27 and TRBJ2-2; 12 nucleotides agree with TRBD2. CDR3 size: 15 residues. Trimming at V came to 6 bases and at J to 6 bases, leaving 5 bases not matched to a gene. Germline values: CDR1 MNHEY, CDR2 SMNVEV (reference sequence).